Following are 7 T cell receptor beta chains from one sample sequenced in a study of cytomegalovirus exposure and HLA in healthy donors (dated 2017 in TCRdb). Receptor libraries were prepared by the immunoSEQ multiplex PCR assay. For the multiplex PCR, a mixture combining 60 forward primers for TCR Vbeta segments and 13 reverse primers for TCR Jbeta segments was used. This immuneACCESS table, as held by TCRdb, lists in-frame sequences with V and J called but not all clones. Of the missing ones, under half trace to an unresolved V gene in checked studies; the others have no known cause. This sample comprises 150,000 to 200,000 clones, about four fifths of them detected only once. Of the sample, approximately 2.2% falls within the top ten clones. Sequencing used PBMCs. These receptors all stem from a woman in her forties or fifties in good health and CMV-seronegative.

Regarding this clone: Other DNA sequences in this specimen translate into the identical CDR3. V is TRBV7-2 and J is TRBJ1-5; 7 positions match TRBD1. Unmatched junction bases numbered 3, after V lost 5 bases and J lost 2 bases. CDR3 length: 14 amino acids. CDR1 and CDR2 from the germline V gene are SGHTA and FQGNSA. CDR3 DNA: TGTGCCAGCAGCCCAACAGGGGGCAATCAGCCCCAGCATTTT. It is translated as CASSPTGGNQPQHF.

This clone has a handful of counts. V and J are TRBV4-1 and TRBJ1-1; 7 bases agree with TRBD1. Germline values: CDR1 MGHRA, CDR2 YSYEKL. The CDR3 is made up of 16 amino acids. After removal of 4 bases from V and 5 bases from J, the junction contained 13 bases not matched to a gene. CDR3 loop: CASSPTGTAGDTEAFF. For the CDR3, the DNA is TGCGCCAGCAGCCCCACCGGGACAGCCGGGGATACTGAAGCTTTCTTT.

This clone has a handful of counts. The chain recombines TRBV14 with TRBJ2-5; 10 nucleotides line up with TRBD1. The length of the CDR3 is 18 residues. Per germline, CDR1 SGHDN and CDR2 FVKESK. The V segment lost 2 bases and the J segment 0 bases; nucleotides outside the gene matches: 9. DNA for the CDR3: TGTGCCAGCAGCCAACGGACAGGGGGAGTTCCGTACCAAGAGACCCAGTACTTC. Translated, it gives CASSQRTGGVPYQETQYF.

The chain links TRBV27 to TRBJ1-5; a possible D gene is TRBD1 (6 bases). CDR1 and CDR2 from the germline V gene are MNHEY and SMNVEV (reference sequence). With 6 bases removed from V and 5 bases from J, the gap between germline ends came to 17 bases. This CDR3 has 15 amino acids. The CDR3 loop is CASRRKRDTYQPQHF. The CDR3 nucleotides read TGTGCCAGCAGGCGCAAACGGGACACCTATCAGCCCCAGCATTTT.

The V call is TRBV7-6, the J call TRBJ2-2; D is unresolved. Germline V gives CDR1 SGHVS, CDR2 FNYEAQ. The CDR3 runs 15 residues. V lost 1 base and J lost 2, with 8 bases in between. CDR3 region: CASSLVVSNTGELFF. The CDR3 DNA reads TGTGCCAGCAGCTTAGTTGTCAGTAACACCGGGGAGCTGTTTTTT.

The chain combines TRBV6-5 with TRBJ2-1; 8 positions match TRBD2. V was clipped by 0 bases and J by 9 bases; unmatched bases: 7. The CDR3 length is 15 residues. Germline CDR1 and CDR2: MNHEY and SVGAGI. Here the CDR3 reads CASSYSTGGPGEQFF. In nucleotides, the CDR3 is TGTGCCAGCAGTTACTCGACGGGGGGGCCCGGTGAGCAGTTCTTC.

Of note for this clone: The junction departs from germline at one end; a sequencing error may be responsible. The chain combines TRBV7-9 with TRBJ1-1, with a tentative D call TRBD1 (6 bases). Germline V gene data show CDR1 as SEHNR and CDR2 as FQNEAQ (reference sequence). The CDR3 runs to 12 residues. The CDR3 bases are TGTACCAGCAGCCGCCGGGACACTGGGGCTTTCTTT. Translation gives CTSSRRDTGAFF.